The 21 T cell receptor beta chains below all came from one sample that was sequenced in a study of T-cell memory formation after mild COVID-19. MiXCR, run by TCRdb on the 5' RACE reads, gives a single entry per CDR3 protein. The sample holds roughly 140,000 distinct CDR3 sequences; around 15% are singletons and the top ten take 25% to 30%. Sequenced material: PBMCs or a T cell subset sorted from them (not recorded which). The receptors were sampled from an adult woman who had mild COVID-19 (a few samples of this study predate the infection). Cell type and time point are not known.

This chain joins TRBV20-1 and TRBJ2-7; possibly TRBD1 or TRBD2 for D (6 bases each). The V gene's germline CDR1 is DFQATT and CDR2 SNEGSKA (reference sequence). Trimming took 0 bases from V and 0 from J, leaving 15 bases between them. This CDR3 is 16 amino acids long. This chain's CDR3 is CSARDTRGESSYEQYF. The CDR3 DNA follows: TGCAGTGCTAGAGATACGAGGGGGGAAAGCTCCTACGAGCAGTACTTC.

The gene calls are TRBV5-1 and TRBJ2-5; 7 nucleotides match TRBD1. The V gene end was trimmed by 5 bases and the J gene end by 4 bases; junction bases not matched to a gene: 8. Per the germline V gene, CDR1 is SGHRS and CDR2 is YFSETQ. This CDR3 is 14 amino acids long. The CDR3 loop is CASRSTGNPETQYF. CDR3 sequence (DNA): TGCGCCAGCAGATCGACAGGGAACCCAGAGACCCAGTACTTC.

This clonotype was counted a single time. The gene calls are TRBV4-1 and TRBJ2-1; TRBD2 matches 8 bases. Germline loops: CDR1 MGHRA, CDR2 YSYEKL. The trim removed 8 bases at V and 10 bases at J, leaving 19 bases unmatched. The CDR3 is made up of 16 amino acids. The CDR3 region has the DNA TGCGCCAGCGAAGACGGAGTGGGACTAGTGCCGGGGGAGCAGTTCTTC. Its protein product is CASEDGVGLVPGEQFF.

This clonotype was seen a few times. CDR3 in amino acids: CASSENLLLGGPHYEQYF. In nucleotides, the CDR3 is TGTGCCAGCAGTGAAAATTTGCTTTTGGGGGGTCCCCACTACGAGCAGTACTTC. The chain combines TRBV6-1 with TRBJ2-7; TRBD2 might be the D (6 bases). From germline, CDR1 is MNHNS and CDR2 SASEGT. The CDR3 length is 18 residues. Trimming cost V 2 bases and J 3 bases, with 23 bases left between them.

This clonotype appeared a few times. The chain employs TRBV5-6 and TRBJ2-7, with 8 bases identical to TRBD2. This CDR3 contains 15 residues. In germline, CDR1 is SGHDT, CDR2 YYEEEE. The V gene end was trimmed by 3 bases and the J gene end by 0 bases; junction bases not matched to a gene: 5. CDR3 sequence reads: CASSSGGDFSYEQYF. The CDR3 DNA reads as TGTGCCAGCAGCTCGGGAGGGGACTTCTCCTACGAGCAGTACTTC.

The J gene is TRBJ2-7, the V gene TRBV9; a possible D gene is TRBD1 (6 bases). V was cut by 10 bases and J by 7 bases, with 21 bases left in between. This CDR3 spans 13 amino acids. The germline V gene encodes CDR1 SGDLS and CDR2 YYNGEE. CDR3: CAERQAALIEQYF. DNA of the CDR3: TGTGCCGAAAGACAGGCGGCTCTCATTGAGCAGTACTTC.

This clonotype came up a few times. The chain employs TRBV7-3 and TRBJ2-1; 7 positions agree with TRBD2. Per germline, CDR1 SGHTA and CDR2 FQGTGA. The CDR3 runs 15 residues. Losses at the gene ends were 5 bases for V and 4 bases for J; bases not matched to a gene: 8. CDR3 nucleotide sequence: TGTGCCAGCAGCCTAGGGGCGGGAGCGTACAATGAGCAGTTCTTC. Translating gives CASSLGAGAYNEQFF.

V and J are TRBV7-6 and TRBJ1-1; D remains unclear. CDR3 length equals 14 residues. V lost 5 bases and J 0 bases, leaving 10 bases between the germline ends. Germline assignment: CDR1 SGHVS and CDR2 FNYEAQ. CDR3 nucleotide sequence: TGTGCCAGCAGCCCTAATCCGATGAACACTGAAGCTTTCTTT. It translates to CASSPNPMNTEAFF.

The V call is TRBV7-9, the J call TRBJ2-1; D tentatively fits TRBD1 or TRBD2 (6 bases each). The V gene lost 8 bases and the J gene lost 10 bases, with 15 bases spanning the gap. Germline CDR1 and CDR2: SEHNR and FQNEAQ (reference sequence). The CDR3 has 12 residues. The CDR3 loop is CASRRGAGEQFF. For the CDR3, the DNA is TGTGCCAGCCGAAGGGGGGCGGGGGAGCAGTTCTTC.

The J gene is TRBJ2-7, the V gene TRBV7-8, with 8 positions matching TRBD1. CDR1 is SGHVS, CDR2 FQNEAQ, per germline. The CDR3 loop spans 13 amino acids. Germline trimming cut 4 bases from V and 1 base from J; bases unmatched to any gene: 0. Written as DNA, the CDR3 is TGTGCCAGCAGCTGGACAGGGTCCTACGAGCAGTACTTC. It translates to CASSWTGSYEQYF.

The V and J genes are TRBV6-4 and TRBJ2-1; D call uncertain. Trimming pared 0 bases from V and 8 bases from J, leaving 8 bases between. The CDR3 contains 13 residues. Germline V gives CDR1 MRHNA, CDR2 SNTAGT. This CDR3 reads CASSDSGLYEQFF. CDR3 nucleotides: TGTGCCAGCAGTGACTCCGGGTTGTATGAGCAGTTCTTC.

The chain links TRBV2 to TRBJ2-3, with 8 bases that match TRBD2. V dropped 11 bases and J dropped 1; count of bases not matched to a gene: 5. In germline, CDR1 is SNHLY, CDR2 FYNNEI. This CDR3 contains 13 residues. For the CDR3, the DNA is TGTGCCCTTGACGGGGGGGGCACAGATACGCAGTATTTT. Translation gives CALDGGGTDTQYF.

This rearrangement joins TRBV3-1 to TRBJ2-2, with 12 bases matching TRBD2. V lost 4 bases, J lost 0 bases, and 6 bases stayed unmatched. Germline loops: CDR1 LGHDT, CDR2 YNNKEL (reference sequence). This CDR3 comprises 18 residues. The CDR3 loop reads CASSRLAGAGTNTGELFF. The CDR3 nucleotides read TGTGCCAGCAGCCGACTAGCGGGGGCTGGTACGAACACCGGGGAGCTGTTTTTT.

This clonotype has a handful of counts. V gene TRBV4-1 combines with J gene TRBJ2-7, with TRBD1 as a possible D gene (6 bases). CDR1 and CDR2 (germline): MGHRA, YSYEKL. The length of the CDR3 is 14 residues. Trimming shortened V by 3 bases and J by 4 bases, and 13 bases separated the two germline ends. DNA for the CDR3: TGCGCCAGCAGCCAGCGGACAGAATCATACGAGCAGTACTTC. Its translation is CASSQRTESYEQYF.

The V gene is TRBV7-9, the J gene TRBJ2-7; 9 bases agree with TRBD2. The CDR3 is 15 amino acids. Germline loops: CDR1 SEHNR, CDR2 FQNEAQ (reference sequence). Losses at the gene ends were 5 bases for V and 1 base for J; bases not matched to a gene: 6. This CDR3 reads CASSVTSGNSYEQYF. The CDR3 DNA reads TGTGCCAGCAGCGTGACTAGCGGAAATTCCTACGAGCAGTACTTC.

This clonotype was picked up many times. The rearrangement uses TRBV4-1 and TRBJ2-1, with TRBD1 identical over 10 bases. After removal of 1 base from V and 2 bases from J, the junction contained 8 bases not matched to a gene. The CDR3 is 18 amino acids. Per germline, CDR1 MGHRA and CDR2 YSYEKL. Here the CDR3 reads CASSQVMTGGIPYNEQFF. CDR3 DNA: TGCGCCAGCAGCCAAGTTATGACAGGGGGCATTCCCTACAATGAGCAGTTCTTC.

The chain joins TRBV3-1 to TRBJ2-2, with D uncertain. CDR1 and CDR2 from the germline V gene are LGHDT and YNNKEL (reference sequence). The V end lost 3 bases, the J end lost 3 bases, and 5 bases lay between the germline ends. This CDR3 has 13 residues. In DNA, the CDR3 is TGTGCCAGCAGCCAGGTCCACACCGGGGAGCTGTTTTTT. Translation gives CASSQVHTGELFF.

This clonotype came up many times. DNA of the CDR3: TGTGCCAGTCTACTCCGGGACACTGAAGCTTTCTTT. Its translation: CASLLRDTEAFF. The rearrangement uses TRBV6-6 and TRBJ1-1; D not resolved. Germline V gene sequence: CDR1 MNHNY, CDR2 SVGAGI (reference sequence). The CDR3 loop spans 12 amino acids. V shed 9 bases and J shed 3 bases, with 11 bases lying between them.

The chain couples TRBV6-5 to TRBJ2-7, with 10 bases fitting TRBD1. This CDR3 contains 18 residues. Trimming took 6 bases from V and 5 from J; bases not matched to a gene: 19. Germline loops: CDR1 MNHEY, CDR2 SVGAGI. For the CDR3, the DNA is TGTGCCAGCAGCTCAAACTACTGGACACGGGACAGGGGCGACGAGCAGTACTTC. Its translation: CASSSNYWTRDRGDEQYF.

This clonotype was recorded a few times. The V call is TRBV9, the J call TRBJ2-5, with 13 bases identical to TRBD2. The CDR3 has 16 amino acids. V lost 4 bases, J lost 1 base, and 4 bases stayed unmatched. CDR1 and CDR2 from the germline V gene are SGDLS and YYNGEE. The CDR3, as DNA: TGTGCCAGCAGCTATAGACTAGCGGGGGGCCAAGAGACCCAGTACTTC. Protein: CASSYRLAGGQETQYF.

This clonotype was picked up a small number of times. This rearrangement joins TRBV4-3 to TRBJ1-2; possible D gene TRBD1, 5 bases. Germline CDR1 reads LGHNA; CDR2 reads YSLEER. V lost 5 bases and J lost 8, with 12 bases in between. This CDR3 region has 12 residues. CDR3 residues: CASSGPGGGYTF. DNA for the CDR3: TGCGCCAGCAGCGGCCCCGGGGGGGGCTACACCTTC.